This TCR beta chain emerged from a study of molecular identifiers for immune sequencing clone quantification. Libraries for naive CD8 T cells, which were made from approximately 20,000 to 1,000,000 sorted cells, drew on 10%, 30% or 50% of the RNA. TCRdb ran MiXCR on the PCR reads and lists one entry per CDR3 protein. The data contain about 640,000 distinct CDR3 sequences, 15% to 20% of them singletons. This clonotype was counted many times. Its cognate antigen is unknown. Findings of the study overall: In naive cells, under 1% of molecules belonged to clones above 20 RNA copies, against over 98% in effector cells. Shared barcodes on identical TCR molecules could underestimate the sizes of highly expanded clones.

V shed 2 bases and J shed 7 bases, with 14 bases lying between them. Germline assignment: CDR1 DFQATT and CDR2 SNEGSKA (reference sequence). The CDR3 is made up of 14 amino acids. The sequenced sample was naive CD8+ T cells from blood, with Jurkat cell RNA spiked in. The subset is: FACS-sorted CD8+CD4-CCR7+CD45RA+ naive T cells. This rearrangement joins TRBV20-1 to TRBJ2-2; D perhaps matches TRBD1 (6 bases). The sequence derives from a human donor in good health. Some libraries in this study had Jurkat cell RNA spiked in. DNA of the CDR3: TGCAGTGCTAGACGTCAGGGGACGGGCGGGGAGCTGTTTTTT. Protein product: CSARRQGTGGELFF.